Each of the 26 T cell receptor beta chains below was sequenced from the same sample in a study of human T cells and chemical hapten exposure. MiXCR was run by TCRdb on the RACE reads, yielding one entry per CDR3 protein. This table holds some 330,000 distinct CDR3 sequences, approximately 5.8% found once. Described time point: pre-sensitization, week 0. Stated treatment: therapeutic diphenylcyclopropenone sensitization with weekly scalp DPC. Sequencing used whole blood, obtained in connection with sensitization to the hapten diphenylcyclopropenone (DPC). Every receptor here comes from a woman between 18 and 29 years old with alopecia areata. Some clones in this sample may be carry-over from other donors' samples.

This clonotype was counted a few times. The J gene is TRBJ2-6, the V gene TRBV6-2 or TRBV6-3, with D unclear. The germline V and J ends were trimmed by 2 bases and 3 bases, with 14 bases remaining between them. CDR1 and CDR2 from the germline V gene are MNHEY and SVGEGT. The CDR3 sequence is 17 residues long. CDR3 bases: TGTGCCAGCAGTTACCGCCTTACGTCGGTTGGGGCCAACGTCCTGACTTTC. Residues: CASSYRLTSVGANVLTF.

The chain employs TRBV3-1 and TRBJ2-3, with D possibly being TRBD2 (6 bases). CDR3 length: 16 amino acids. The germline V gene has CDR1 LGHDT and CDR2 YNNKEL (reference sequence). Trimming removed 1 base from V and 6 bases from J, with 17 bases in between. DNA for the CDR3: TGTGCCAGCAGCCAAGGCGCTCGACCGGGAGCGGATACGCAGTATTTT. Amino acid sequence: CASSQGARPGADTQYF.

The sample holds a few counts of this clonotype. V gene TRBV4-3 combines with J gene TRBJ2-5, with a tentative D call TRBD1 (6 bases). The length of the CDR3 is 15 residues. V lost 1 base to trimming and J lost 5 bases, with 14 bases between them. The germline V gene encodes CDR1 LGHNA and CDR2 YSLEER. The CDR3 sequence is CASSQGRDTEETQYF. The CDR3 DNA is TGCGCCAGCAGCCAAGGCCGGGACACCGAGGAGACCCAGTACTTC.

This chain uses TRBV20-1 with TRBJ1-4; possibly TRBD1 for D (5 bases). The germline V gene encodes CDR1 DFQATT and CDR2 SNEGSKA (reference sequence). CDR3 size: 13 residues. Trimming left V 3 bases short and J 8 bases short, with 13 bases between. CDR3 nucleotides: TGCAGTGCTAGTTCCGGGGCGGAGGAAAAACTGTTTTTT. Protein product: CSASSGAEEKLFF.

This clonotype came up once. This CDR3 reads CASSQPDGEQFF. The CDR3 bases are TGTGCCAGCAGCCAACCCGATGGTGAGCAGTTCTTC. The chain employs TRBV4-2 and TRBJ2-1; no clear D gene. The CDR3 runs to 12 residues. The V end lost 2 bases, the J end lost 9 bases, and 8 bases lay between the germline ends. Looked up from germline, CDR1 is LGHNA and CDR2 is YNFKEQ.

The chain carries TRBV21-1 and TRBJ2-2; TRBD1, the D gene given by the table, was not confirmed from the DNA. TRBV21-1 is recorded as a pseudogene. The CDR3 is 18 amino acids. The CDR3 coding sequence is TGTGCCAGCAGCAAAGTATGCACCGGGGGCGGCAACACCGGGGAGCTGTTTTTT. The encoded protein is CASSKVCTGGGNTGELFF.

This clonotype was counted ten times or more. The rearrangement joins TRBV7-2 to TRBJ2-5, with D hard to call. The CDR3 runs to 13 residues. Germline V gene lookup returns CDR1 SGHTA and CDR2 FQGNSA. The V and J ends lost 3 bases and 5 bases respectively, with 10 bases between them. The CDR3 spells CASSFRYGETQYF. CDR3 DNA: TGTGCCAGCAGCTTCCGGTATGGGGAGACCCAGTACTTC. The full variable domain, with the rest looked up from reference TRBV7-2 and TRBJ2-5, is GAGVSQSPSNKVTEKGKDVELRCDPISGHTALYWYRQSLGQGLEFLIYFQGNSAPDKSGLPSDRFSAERTGGSVSTLTIQRTQQEDSAVYLCASSFRYGETQYFGPGTRLLVL.

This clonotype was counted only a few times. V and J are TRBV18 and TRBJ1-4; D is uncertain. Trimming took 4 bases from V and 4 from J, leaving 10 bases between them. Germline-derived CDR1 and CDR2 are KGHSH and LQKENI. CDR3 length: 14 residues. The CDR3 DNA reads TGTGCCAGCTCACAGACCGCCAGTAATGAAAAACTGTTTTTT. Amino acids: CASSQTASNEKLFF.

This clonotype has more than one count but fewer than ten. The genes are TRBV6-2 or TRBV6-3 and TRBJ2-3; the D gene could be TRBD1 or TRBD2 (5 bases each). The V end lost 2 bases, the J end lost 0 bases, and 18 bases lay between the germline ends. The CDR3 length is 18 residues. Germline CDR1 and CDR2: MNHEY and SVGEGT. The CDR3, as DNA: TGTGCCAGCAGTTACGGGGTGGCCGGGACGGGGAGCACAGATACGCAGTATTTT. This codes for CASSYGVAGTGSTDTQYF.

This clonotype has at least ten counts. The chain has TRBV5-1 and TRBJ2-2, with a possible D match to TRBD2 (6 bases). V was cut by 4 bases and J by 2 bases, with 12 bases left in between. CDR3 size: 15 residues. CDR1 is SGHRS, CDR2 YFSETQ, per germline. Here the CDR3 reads CASSALAPNTGELFF. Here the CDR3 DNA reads TGCGCCAGCAGCGCGCTAGCGCCTAACACCGGGGAGCTGTTTTTT.

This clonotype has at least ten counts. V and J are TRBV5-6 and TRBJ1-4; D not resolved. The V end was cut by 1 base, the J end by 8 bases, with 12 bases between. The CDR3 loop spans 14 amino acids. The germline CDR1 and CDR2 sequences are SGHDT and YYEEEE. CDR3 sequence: CASSLLSEGEKLFF. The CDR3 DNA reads TGTGCCAGCAGCTTGTTGAGCGAGGGCGAAAAACTGTTTTTT.

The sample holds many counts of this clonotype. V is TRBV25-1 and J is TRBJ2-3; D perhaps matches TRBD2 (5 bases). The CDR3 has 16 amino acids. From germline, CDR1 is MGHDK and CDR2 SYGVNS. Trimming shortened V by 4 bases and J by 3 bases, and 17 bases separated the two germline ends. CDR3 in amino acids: CASSAEASFATDTQYF. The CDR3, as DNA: TGTGCCAGCAGTGCTGAGGCTAGCTTTGCGACAGATACGCAGTATTTT.

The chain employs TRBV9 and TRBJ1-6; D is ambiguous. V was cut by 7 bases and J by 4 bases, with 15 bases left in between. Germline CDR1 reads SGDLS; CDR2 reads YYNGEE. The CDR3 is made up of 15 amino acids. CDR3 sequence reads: CASSEGLEYNSPLHF. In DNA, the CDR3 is TGTGCCAGCTCGGAAGGGCTCGAATATAATTCACCCCTCCACTTT. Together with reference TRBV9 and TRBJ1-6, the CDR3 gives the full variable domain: DSGVTQTPKHLITATGQRVTLRCSPRSGDLSVYWYQQSLDQGLQFLIQYYNGEERAKGNILERFSAQQFPDLHSELNLSSLELGDSALYFCASSEGLEYNSPLHFGNGTRLTVT.

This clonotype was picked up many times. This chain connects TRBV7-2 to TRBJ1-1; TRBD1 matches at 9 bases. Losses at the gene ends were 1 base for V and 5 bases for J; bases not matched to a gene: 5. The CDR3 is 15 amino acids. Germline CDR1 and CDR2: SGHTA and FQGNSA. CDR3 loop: CASSLVQGAWTEAFF. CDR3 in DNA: TGTGCCAGCAGCTTAGTACAGGGGGCATGGACTGAAGCTTTCTTT.

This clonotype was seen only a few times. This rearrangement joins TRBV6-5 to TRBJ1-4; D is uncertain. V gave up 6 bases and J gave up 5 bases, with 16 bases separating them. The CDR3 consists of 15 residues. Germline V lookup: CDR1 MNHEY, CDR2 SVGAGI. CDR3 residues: CASRRNGRVNEKLFF. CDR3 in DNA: TGTGCCAGCAGACGTAACGGGAGGGTGAATGAAAAACTGTTTTTT.

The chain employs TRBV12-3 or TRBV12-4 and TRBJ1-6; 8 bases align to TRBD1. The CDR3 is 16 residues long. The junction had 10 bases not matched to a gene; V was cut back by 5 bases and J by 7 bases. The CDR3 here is CASSPDRGMWNSPLHF. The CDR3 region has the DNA TGTGCCAGCAGTCCTGACAGGGGAATGTGGAATTCACCCCTCCACTTT.

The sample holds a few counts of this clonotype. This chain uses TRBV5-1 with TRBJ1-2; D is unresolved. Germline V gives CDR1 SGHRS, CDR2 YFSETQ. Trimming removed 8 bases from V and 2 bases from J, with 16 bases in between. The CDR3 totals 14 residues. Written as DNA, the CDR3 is TGCGCCAGTGGATTTGGTCCCGTCAACTATGGCTACACCTTC. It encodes CASGFGPVNYGYTF.

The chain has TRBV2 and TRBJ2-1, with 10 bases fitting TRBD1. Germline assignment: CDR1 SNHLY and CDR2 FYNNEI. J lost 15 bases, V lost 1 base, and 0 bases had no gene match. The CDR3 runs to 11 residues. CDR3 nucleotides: TGTGCCAGCAGTGAAGGGACAGGGGGGTTCTTC. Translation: CASSEGTGGFF.

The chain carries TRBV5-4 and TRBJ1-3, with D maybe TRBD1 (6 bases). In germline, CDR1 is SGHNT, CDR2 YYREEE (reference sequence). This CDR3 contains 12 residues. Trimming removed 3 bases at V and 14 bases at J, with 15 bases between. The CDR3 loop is CASSSRCNRVYF. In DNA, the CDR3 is TGTGCCAGCAGCTCGCGTTGTAACAGGGTATATTTT.

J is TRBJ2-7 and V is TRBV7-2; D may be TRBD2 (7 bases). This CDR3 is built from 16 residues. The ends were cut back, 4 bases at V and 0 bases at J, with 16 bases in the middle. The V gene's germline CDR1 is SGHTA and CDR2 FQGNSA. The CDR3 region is CASSSRGAGASYEQYF. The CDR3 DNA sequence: TGTGCCAGCAGCTCCCGCGGGGCGGGGGCCTCCTACGAGCAGTACTTC. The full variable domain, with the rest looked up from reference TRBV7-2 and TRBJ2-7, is GAGVSQSPSNKVTEKGKDVELRCDPISGHTALYWYRQSLGQGLEFLIYFQGNSAPDKSGLPSDRFSAERTGGSVSTLTIQRTQQEDSAVYLCASSSRGAGASYEQYFGPGTRLTVT.

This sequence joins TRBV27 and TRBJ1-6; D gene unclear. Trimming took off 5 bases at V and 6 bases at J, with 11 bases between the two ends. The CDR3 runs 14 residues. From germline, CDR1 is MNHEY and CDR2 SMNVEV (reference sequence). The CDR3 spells CASSPRGLNSPLHF. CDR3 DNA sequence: TGTGCCAGCAGTCCTCGCGGGCTTAATTCACCCCTCCACTTT.

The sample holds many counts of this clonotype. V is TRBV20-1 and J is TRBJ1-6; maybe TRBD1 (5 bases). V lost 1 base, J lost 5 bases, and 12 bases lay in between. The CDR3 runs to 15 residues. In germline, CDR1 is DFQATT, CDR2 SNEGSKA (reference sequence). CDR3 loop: CSARAPGADNSPLHF. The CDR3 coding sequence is TGCAGTGCTAGAGCTCCCGGGGCTGATAATTCACCCCTCCACTTT.

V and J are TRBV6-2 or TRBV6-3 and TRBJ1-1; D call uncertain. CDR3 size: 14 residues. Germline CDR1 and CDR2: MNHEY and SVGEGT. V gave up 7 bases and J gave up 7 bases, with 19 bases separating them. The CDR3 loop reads CASTHLPQIREAFF. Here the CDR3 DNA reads TGTGCCAGCACCCACCTACCTCAGATACGTGAAGCTTTCTTT.

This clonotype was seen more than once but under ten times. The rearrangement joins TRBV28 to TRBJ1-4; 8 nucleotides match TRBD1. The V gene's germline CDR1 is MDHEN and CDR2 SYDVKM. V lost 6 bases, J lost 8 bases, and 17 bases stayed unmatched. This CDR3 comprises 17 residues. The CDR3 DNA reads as TGTGCCAGCAGACCGAGTTTGGGGACAGGTGTTTTGGAAAAACTGTTTTTT. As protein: CASRPSLGTGVLEKLFF.

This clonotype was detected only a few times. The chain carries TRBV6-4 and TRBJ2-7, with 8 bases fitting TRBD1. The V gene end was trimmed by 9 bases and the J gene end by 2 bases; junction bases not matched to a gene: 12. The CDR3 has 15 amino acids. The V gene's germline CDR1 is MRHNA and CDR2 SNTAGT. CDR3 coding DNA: TGTGCCAGTCCGACCGCCTGGGACAGGACCTACGAGCAGTACTTC. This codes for CASPTAWDRTYEQYF.

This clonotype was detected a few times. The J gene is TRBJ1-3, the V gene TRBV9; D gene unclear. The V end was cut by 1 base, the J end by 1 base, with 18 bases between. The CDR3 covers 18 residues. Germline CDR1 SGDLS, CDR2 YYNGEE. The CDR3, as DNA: TGTGCCAGCAGCGTATCCTCGTGGCGGGGTGGATCTGGAAACACCATATATTTT. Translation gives CASSVSSWRGGSGNTIYF.